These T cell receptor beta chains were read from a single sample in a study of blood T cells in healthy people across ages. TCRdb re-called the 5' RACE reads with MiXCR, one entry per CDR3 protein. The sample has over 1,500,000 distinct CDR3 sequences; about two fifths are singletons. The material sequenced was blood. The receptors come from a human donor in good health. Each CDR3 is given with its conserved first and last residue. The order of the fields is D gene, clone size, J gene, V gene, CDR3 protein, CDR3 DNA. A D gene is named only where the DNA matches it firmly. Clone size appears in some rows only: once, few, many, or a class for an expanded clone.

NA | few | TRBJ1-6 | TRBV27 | CASSPHSDSPLHF | TGTGCCAGCAGTCCTCACAGTGATTCACCCCTCCACTTT
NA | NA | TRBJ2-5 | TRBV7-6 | CASSPEESRETQYF | TGTGCCAGCAGCCCTGAGGAGTCGAGGGAGACCCAGTACTTC
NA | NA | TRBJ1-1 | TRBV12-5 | CASGLANREVTEAFF | TGTGCTAGTGGTTTGGCCAACAGGGAAGTCACTGAAGCTTTCTTT
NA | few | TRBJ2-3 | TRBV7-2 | CASSPNPGAVDTQYF | TGTGCCAGCAGCCCGAACCCAGGGGCCGTAGATACGCAGTATTTT
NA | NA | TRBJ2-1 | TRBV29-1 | CSVDGQGYNEQFF | TGCAGCGTTGACGGGCAGGGTTACAATGAGCAGTTCTTC
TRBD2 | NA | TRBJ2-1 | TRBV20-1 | CSARESGEAYNEQFF | TGCAGTGCTAGAGAAAGCGGGGAAGCCTACAATGAGCAGTTCTTC
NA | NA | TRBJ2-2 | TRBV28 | CASKSWGRGTGELFF | TGTGCCAGCAAAAGTTGGGGAAGAGGGACCGGGGAGCTGTTTTTT
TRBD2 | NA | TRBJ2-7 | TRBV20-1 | CSARNPLAGVGDEQYF | TGCAGTGCTAGAAATCCTCTAGCGGGGGTCGGGGACGAGCAGTACTTC
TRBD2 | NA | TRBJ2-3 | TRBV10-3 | CAISTAGGRDTQYF | TGTGCCATCAGCACCGCGGGGGGCCGGGATACGCAGTATTTT
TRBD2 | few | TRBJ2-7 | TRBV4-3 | CASSPGLAGWEQYF | TGCGCCAGCAGCCCGGGACTAGCGGGGTGGGAGCAGTACTTC
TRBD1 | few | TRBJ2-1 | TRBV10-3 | CAIGRDRENNEQFF | TGTGCCATCGGCCGGGACAGGGAGAACAATGAGCAGTTCTTC
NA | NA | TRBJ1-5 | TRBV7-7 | CASSSTVGEPQHF | TGTGCCAGCAGCTCGACAGTAGGGGAGCCCCAGCATTTT
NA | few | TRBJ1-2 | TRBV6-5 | CASSLGPGIYGYTF | TGTGCCAGCAGTTTAGGCCCAGGGATCTATGGCTACACCTTC
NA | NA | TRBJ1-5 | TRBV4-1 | CASSRRQGSNQPQHF | TGCGCCAGCAGCCGACGGCAGGGGAGCAATCAGCCCCAGCATTTT
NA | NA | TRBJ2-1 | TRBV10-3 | CAISPRGGGSYNEQFF | TGTGCCATCAGTCCCAGGGGCGGAGGATCCTACAATGAGCAGTTCTTC
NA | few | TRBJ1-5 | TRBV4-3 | CASSLGLSSPQHF | TGCGCCAGCAGTTTAGGCTTGAGTTCGCCCCAGCATTTT